Following are 31 T cell receptor beta chains from one sample sequenced in a study of OX40 agonist ivuxolimab in advanced cancers. The method was immunoSEQ multiplex PCR; TCRdb's version includes in-frame clones alone and lacks a portion of them. The sample includes over 15,000 clones, about 81% of them seen just once. The material was CD4+ or CD8+ T cells sorted from blood, obtained in a trial of the OX40 agonist ivuxolimab. These receptors came from an adult with an advanced solid tumor such as melanoma, head and neck, liver or kidney cancer.

The V call is TRBV11-2, the J call TRBJ1-5; no reliable D call. CDR1 is SGHAT, CDR2 FQNNGV, per germline. This CDR3 comprises 14 residues. The V and J ends lost 0 bases and 7 bases respectively, with 10 bases between them. CDR3 in amino acids: CASSLEEGSQPQHF. The CDR3 DNA is TGTGCCAGCAGCTTAGAGGAGGGTAGCCAGCCCCAGCATTTT. Complete variable domain (other parts from reference TRBV11-2 and TRBJ1-5): EAGVAQSPRYKIIEKRQSVAFWCNPISGHATLYWYQQILGQGPKLLIQFQNNGVVDDSQLPKDRFSAERLKGVDSTLKIQPAKLEDSAVYLCASSLEEGSQPQHFGDGTRLSIL.

This clone was picked up one time. The rearrangement links TRBV5-1 to TRBJ2-7; TRBD1 aligns across 7 bases. The CDR3 is 14 residues long. Germline CDR1 reads SGHRS; CDR2 reads YFSETQ. The trim removed 0 bases at V and 4 bases at J, leaving 4 bases unmatched. The CDR3 loop reads CASSLVTGAYEQYF. The CDR3, as DNA: TGCGCCAGCAGCTTGGTCACAGGGGCATACGAGCAGTACTTC.

The chain uses TRBV7-7 and TRBJ2-6; a possible D gene is TRBD1 (5 bases). Germline V lookup: CDR1 SSHAT, CDR2 FNYEAQ (reference sequence). V shed 0 bases and J shed 0 bases, with 9 bases lying between them. The CDR3 sequence is 17 residues long. For the CDR3, the DNA is TGTGCCAGCAGCTTAGCGGGGCCAACCTCTGGGGCCAACGTCCTGACTTTC. This gives the protein CASSLAGPTSGANVLTF. The variable domain in full, with the rest retrieved from reference TRBV7-7 and TRBJ2-6, is GAGVSQSPRYKVTKRGQDVTLRCDPISSHATLYWYQQALGQGPEFLTYFNYEAQPDKSGLPSDRFSAERPEGSISTLTIQRTEQRDSAMYRCASSLAGPTSGANVLTFGAGSRLTVL.

V usage is TRBV2 and J usage is TRBJ2-3, with D hard to call. Trimming left V 2 bases short and J 0 bases short, with 12 bases between. The CDR3 contains 16 residues. Per the germline V gene, CDR1 is SNHLY and CDR2 is FYNNEI. The CDR3 spells CASSEFLVHSTDTQYF. The DNA for the CDR3 is TGTGCCAGCAGTGAATTTCTAGTCCACAGCACAGATACGCAGTATTTT.

The CDR3 is CASSESRRTGELFF. CDR3 in DNA: TGCGCCAGCAGTGAGTCGAGGAGGACCGGGGAGCTGTTTTTT. The V call is TRBV10-2, the J call TRBJ2-2, with D possibly matching TRBD2 (5 bases). Between the trimmed V and J ends, which lost 0 bases and 5 bases, there was a span of 7 bases. There are 14 residues in the CDR3. Per the germline V gene, CDR1 is WSHSY and CDR2 is SAAADI.

V usage is TRBV5-6 and J usage is TRBJ2-7; D perhaps matches TRBD2 (5 bases). Germline V gene sequence: CDR1 SGHDT, CDR2 YYEEEE. The V and J ends lost 2 bases and 4 bases respectively, with 7 bases between them. The CDR3 loop spans 12 amino acids. CDR3 coding DNA: TGTGCCAGCAGCTTAGGAGGTTACGAGCAGTACTTC. Translated, it gives CASSLGGYEQYF.

The chain recombines TRBV27 with TRBJ2-7; 7 bases map to TRBD1. V dropped 0 bases and J dropped 4; count of bases not matched to a gene: 6. The CDR3 has 15 residues. CDR1 is MNHEY and CDR2 is SMNVEV in the germline V gene (reference sequence). CDR3 sequence reads: CASSLSVQGFYEQYF. For the CDR3, the DNA is TGTGCCAGCAGTTTATCGGTACAGGGGTTTTACGAGCAGTACTTC.

For the CDR3, the DNA is TGCGCCAGCTCCAAAAGTAAGGGGGGAAGCTCCTACGAGCAGTACTTC. Translating gives CASSKSKGGSSYEQYF. The chain links TRBV23-1 to TRBJ2-7, with D perhaps TRBD1 or TRBD2 (6 bases each). TRBV23-1 is an ORF; its function is uncertain. The V and J ends lost 8 bases and 0 bases respectively, with 20 bases between them. This CDR3 comprises 16 residues.

The chain carries TRBV7-8 and TRBJ2-3; D is uncertain. Germline values: CDR1 SGHVS, CDR2 FQNEAQ. This CDR3 contains 13 residues. Trimming cost V 2 bases and J 4 bases, with 7 bases left between them. CDR3 nucleotides: TGTGCCAGCAGCTTAAAGGGCGCAGATACGCAGTATTTT. Amino acid sequence: CASSLKGADTQYF.

In its sample, this clone was seen a few times. In DNA, the CDR3 is TGTGCCAGCAGTTATGGGGTGGCTAGCACAGATACGCAGTATTTT. Encoded protein: CASSYGVASTDTQYF. V usage is TRBV6-5 and J usage is TRBJ2-3; no definite D call. CDR3 length: 15 amino acids. Germline V gene data show CDR1 as MNHEY and CDR2 as SVGAGI. Trimming removed 3 bases from V and 0 bases from J, with 10 bases in between.

The chain combines TRBV9 with TRBJ2-1, with 11 bases aligning to TRBD1. Trimming removed 4 bases from V and 0 bases from J; junction bases left unmatched: 9. The CDR3 is 18 amino acids. Germline V CDR1 and CDR2: SGDLS, YYNGEE. The CDR3 nucleotides are TGTGCCAGCAGCTTAGTCTTCGGGACAGGGGGCTCCTACAATGAGCAGTTCTTC. Translated: CASSLVFGTGGSYNEQFF.

This clone was observed a single time. The chain employs TRBV9 and TRBJ1-2, with a weak D call TRBD1 (6 bases). V dropped 4 bases and J dropped 0 bases, with 13 bases sitting between them. Germline CDR1 SGDLS, CDR2 YYNGEE. The length of the CDR3 is 15 residues. The chain's CDR3 is CASSPRGESNYGYTF. DNA of the CDR3: TGTGCCAGCAGCCCCAGGGGCGAGTCTAACTATGGCTACACCTTC.

The rearrangement uses TRBV13 and TRBJ2-7; D gene unclear. Trimming cost V 10 bases and J 0 bases, with 16 bases left between them. This CDR3 has 14 amino acids. Per the germline V gene, CDR1 is PRHDT and CDR2 is FYEKMQ (reference sequence). CDR3: CAIRPPQSSYEQYF. The CDR3 DNA follows: TGTGCCATACGCCCACCTCAGAGCTCCTACGAGCAGTACTTC.

The chain combines TRBV5-4 with TRBJ2-3; D might be TRBD1 or TRBD2, each matching 5 bases. V was shortened by 6 bases and J by 7 bases, with 21 bases between the two germline ends. The CDR3 runs 15 residues. Germline V CDR1 and CDR2: SGHNT, YYREEE (reference sequence). The CDR3 DNA reads as TGTGCCAGCACGCCCGAAGGGACCAGAACAAATACGCAGTATTTT. As protein: CASTPEGTRTNTQYF.

This clone was counted a single time. The chain joins TRBV4-2 to TRBJ2-1, with no clear D. Germline CDR1 and CDR2: LGHNA and YNFKEQ. Trimming removed 1 base at V and 3 bases at J, with 4 bases between. The CDR3 runs to 13 residues. The CDR3 DNA is TGTGCCAGCAGCCAAGCAGGCTACAATGAGCAGTTCTTC. Its translation is CASSQAGYNEQFF.

By sample fraction, this clone is medium-sized. The V gene is TRBV7-8, the J gene TRBJ1-5, with 10 bases matching TRBD1. The CDR3 has 15 residues. V dropped 1 base and J dropped 5; count of bases not matched to a gene: 2. In germline, CDR1 is SGHVS, CDR2 FQNEAQ. This CDR3 reads CASSLGGTGDQPQHF. Written as DNA, the CDR3 is TGTGCCAGCAGCTTAGGCGGGACAGGGGATCAGCCCCAGCATTTT.

The CDR3 bases are TGTGCCAGTACTCTATCCGGGGGCCCCAATCAGCCCCAGCATTTT. Its protein is CASTLSGGPNQPQHF. V is TRBV19 and J is TRBJ1-5; perhaps TRBD1 as D (6 bases). This CDR3 has 15 amino acids. CDR1 and CDR2 (germline): LNHDA, SQIVND (reference sequence). The V end lost 7 bases, the J end lost 3 bases, and 16 bases lay between the germline ends.

This chain connects TRBV4-3 to TRBJ2-3; unclear D gene. CDR3 length: 15 amino acids. CDR1 is LGHNA, CDR2 YSLEER, per germline. Trimming took off 0 bases at V and 0 bases at J, with 7 bases between the two ends. The CDR3 is CASSQDSPSTDTQYF. The CDR3 DNA reads TGCGCCAGCAGCCAAGATAGCCCTAGCACAGATACGCAGTATTTT.

This chain uses TRBV9 with TRBJ2-7; 10 bases line up with TRBD2. J was trimmed by 2 bases and V by 5 bases; bases with no gene match: 7. The germline V gene has CDR1 SGDLS and CDR2 YYNGEE. The CDR3 totals 15 residues. The CDR3 spells CASSPSGLATYEQYF. In nucleotides, the CDR3 is TGTGCCAGCAGTCCCTCGGGACTAGCGACCTACGAGCAGTACTTC.

The rearrangement links TRBV28 to TRBJ2-5; D gene unclear. CDR3 size: 12 residues. Germline loops: CDR1 MDHEN, CDR2 SYDVKM. Trimming stripped 5 bases from V and 5 bases from J, with 9 bases between. CDR3 DNA: TGTGCCAGCAGTCTACGCCCCGAGACCCAGTACTTC. Translation: CASSLRPETQYF.

The chain recombines TRBV27 with TRBJ2-1; TRBD2 aligns across 9 bases. V gave up 7 bases and J gave up 12 bases; unmatched junction bases: 10. Germline V gene data show CDR1 as MNHEY and CDR2 as SMNVEV (reference sequence). This CDR3 has 13 amino acids. Written as DNA, the CDR3 is TGTGCCAGCAAGGTAGGCGGGGGGGCCCGGCAGTTCTTC. Its translation is CASKVGGGARQFF.

V usage is TRBV4-3 and J usage is TRBJ2-2; D gene ambiguous. The V gene lost 4 bases and the J gene lost 6 bases, with 18 bases spanning the gap. In germline, CDR1 is LGHNA, CDR2 YSLEER. The CDR3 has 16 amino acids. Here the CDR3 reads CASSPIDASLSGELFF. CDR3 DNA: TGCGCCAGCAGCCCCATCGACGCCAGTTTGTCCGGGGAGCTGTTTTTT.

J is TRBJ1-5 and V is TRBV28; D ambiguous. V shed 3 bases and J shed 6 bases, with 3 bases lying between them. The CDR3 length is 11 residues. Germline CDR1 reads MDHEN; CDR2 reads SYDVKM. CDR3 nucleotide sequence: TGTGCCAGCAGTTTGAGTCAGCCCCAGCATTTT. The encoded protein is CASSLSQPQHF.

This clone has just a few counts. The gene calls are TRBV9 and TRBJ2-7; D may be TRBD2 (6 bases). Deletions cut 3 bases from V and 7 bases from J, with 11 bases between. The CDR3 sequence is 12 residues long. Per the germline V gene, CDR1 is SGDLS and CDR2 is YYNGEE. CDR3 nucleotide sequence: TGTGCCAGCAGCGCGGGGACTGAAGAGCAGTACTTC. Its protein product is CASSAGTEEQYF.

Here the CDR3 DNA reads TGCGCCAGCAGTCAATCTGGGCGGGCTGGGTACGACTACGAGCAGTACTTC. Protein product: CASSQSGRAGYDYEQYF. The chain combines TRBV23-1 with TRBJ2-7, with a weak D call TRBD2 (5 bases). TRBV23-1 is filed as an ORF, its function uncertain. V was cut by 0 bases and J by 3 bases, with 18 bases left in between. The CDR3 runs 17 residues.

This sequence joins TRBV4-2 and TRBJ2-4, with D possibly being TRBD2 (6 bases). The CDR3 loop spans 16 amino acids. The V gene lost 5 bases and the J gene lost 1 base, with 15 bases spanning the gap. The germline V gene encodes CDR1 LGHNA and CDR2 YNFKEQ. CDR3 sequence: CASSLAGGLAKNIQYF. The CDR3 DNA reads as TGTGCCAGCAGCTTGGCAGGAGGGTTGGCCAAAAACATTCAGTACTTC.

This chain connects TRBV6-5 to TRBJ2-1; the D gene is possibly TRBD2 (5 bases). Germline V gene data show CDR1 as MNHEY and CDR2 as SVGAGI. The CDR3 has 14 residues. V was pared by 0 bases and J by 7 bases, with 10 bases between. DNA of the CDR3: TGTGCCAGCAGTTACTCGGCCGGGGTGAATGAGCAGTTCTTC. Translation gives CASSYSAGVNEQFF.

The chain has TRBV5-1 and TRBJ1-1; a possible D gene is TRBD1 (6 bases). The CDR3 spans 14 residues. Between the trimmed V and J ends, which lost 3 bases and 5 bases, there was a span of 14 bases. Germline loops: CDR1 SGHRS, CDR2 YFSETQ. The CDR3 here is CASSWTAKGTEAFF. In DNA, the CDR3 is TGCGCCAGCAGCTGGACAGCTAAGGGAACTGAAGCTTTCTTT.

The rearrangement joins TRBV11-2 to TRBJ2-2; the D gene is possibly TRBD2 (6 bases). V dropped 1 base and J dropped 5 bases, with 14 bases sitting between them. CDR1 SGHAT and CDR2 FQNNGV come from the germline V gene. The CDR3 is 16 amino acids. CDR3 in amino acids: CASSLGPGVGTGELFF. The CDR3, as DNA: TGTGCCAGCAGCTTAGGTCCGGGAGTGGGTACCGGGGAGCTGTTTTTT.

V gene TRBV4-1 combines with J gene TRBJ2-7, with D possibly TRBD2 on 6 matching bases. Germline V gene lookup returns CDR1 MGHRA and CDR2 YSYEKL. This CDR3 is 14 amino acids long. The V end was cut by 0 bases, the J end by 4 bases, with 10 bases between. Here the CDR3 reads CASSQEAAGYEQYF. DNA of the CDR3: TGCGCCAGCAGCCAAGAGGCCGCGGGATACGAGCAGTACTTC.

This sequence joins TRBV7-6 and TRBJ2-1; either TRBD1 or TRBD2 may supply D (5 bases each). Between the trimmed V and J ends, which lost 4 bases and 9 bases, there was a span of 13 bases. Germline CDR1 is SGHVS and CDR2 is FNYEAQ. The CDR3 spans 13 residues. This CDR3 reads CASSSGAGGEQFF. Written as DNA, the CDR3 is TGTGCCAGCAGCTCCGGGGCCGGCGGTGAGCAGTTCTTC.